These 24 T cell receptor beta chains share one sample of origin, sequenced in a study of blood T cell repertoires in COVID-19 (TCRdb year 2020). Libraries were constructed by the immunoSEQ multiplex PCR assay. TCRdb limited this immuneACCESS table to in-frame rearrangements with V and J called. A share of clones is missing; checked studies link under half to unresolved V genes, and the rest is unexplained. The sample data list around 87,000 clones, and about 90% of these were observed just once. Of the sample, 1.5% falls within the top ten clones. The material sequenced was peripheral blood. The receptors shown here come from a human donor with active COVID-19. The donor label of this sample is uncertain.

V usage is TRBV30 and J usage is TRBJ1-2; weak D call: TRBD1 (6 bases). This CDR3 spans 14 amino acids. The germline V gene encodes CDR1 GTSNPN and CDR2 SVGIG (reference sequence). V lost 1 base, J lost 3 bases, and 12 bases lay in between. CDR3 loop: CAWSAWTADYGYTF. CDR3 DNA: TGTGCCTGGAGTGCTTGGACAGCTGACTATGGCTACACCTTC.

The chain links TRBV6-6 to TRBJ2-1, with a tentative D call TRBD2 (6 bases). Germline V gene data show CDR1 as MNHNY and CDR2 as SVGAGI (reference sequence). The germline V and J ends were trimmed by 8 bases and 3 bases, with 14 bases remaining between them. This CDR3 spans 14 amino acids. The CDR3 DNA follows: TGTGCCAGCTCTTTCGCGGGGATCTACAATGAGCAGTTCTTC. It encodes CASSFAGIYNEQFF.

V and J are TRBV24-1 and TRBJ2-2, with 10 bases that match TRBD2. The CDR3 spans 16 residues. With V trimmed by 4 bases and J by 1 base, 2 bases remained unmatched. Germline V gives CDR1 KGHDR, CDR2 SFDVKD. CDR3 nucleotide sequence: TGTGCCACCAGTGACGCTAGCGGGGGGAACACCGGGGAGCTGTTTTTT. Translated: CATSDASGGNTGELFF.

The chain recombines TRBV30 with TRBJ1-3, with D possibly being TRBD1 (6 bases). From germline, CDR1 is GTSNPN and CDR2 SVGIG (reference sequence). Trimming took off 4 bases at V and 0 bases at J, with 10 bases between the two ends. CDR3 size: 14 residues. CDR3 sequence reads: CAWKQGSSGNTIYF. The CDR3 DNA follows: TGTGCCTGGAAACAGGGTTCCTCTGGAAACACCATATATTTT.

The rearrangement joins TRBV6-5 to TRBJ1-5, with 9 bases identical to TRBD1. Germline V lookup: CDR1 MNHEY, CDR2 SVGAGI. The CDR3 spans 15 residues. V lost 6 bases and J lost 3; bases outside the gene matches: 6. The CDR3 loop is CASSARDRDNQPQHF. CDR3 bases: TGTGCCAGCAGCGCCCGGGACAGGGACAATCAGCCCCAGCATTTT.

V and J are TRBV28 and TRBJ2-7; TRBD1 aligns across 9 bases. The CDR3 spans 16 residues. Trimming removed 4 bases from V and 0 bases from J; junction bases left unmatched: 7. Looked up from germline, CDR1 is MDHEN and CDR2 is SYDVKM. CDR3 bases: TGTGCCAGCAGTTCCCCGGGGGACAGGGCCTCCTACGAGCAGTACTTC. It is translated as CASSSPGDRASYEQYF.

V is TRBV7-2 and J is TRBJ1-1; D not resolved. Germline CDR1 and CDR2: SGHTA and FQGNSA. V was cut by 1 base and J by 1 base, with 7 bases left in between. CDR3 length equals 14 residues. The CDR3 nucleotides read TGTGCCAGCAGCTTAGGGTCAGGGAACACTGAAGCTTTCTTT. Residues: CASSLGSGNTEAFF.

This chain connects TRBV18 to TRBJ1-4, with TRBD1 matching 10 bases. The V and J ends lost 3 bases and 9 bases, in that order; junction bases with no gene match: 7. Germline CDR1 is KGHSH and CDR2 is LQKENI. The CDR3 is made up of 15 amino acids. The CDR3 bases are TGTGCCAGCTCACCGGGACAGGGGAACAATCAAAAACTGTTTTTT. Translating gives CASSPGQGNNQKLFF.

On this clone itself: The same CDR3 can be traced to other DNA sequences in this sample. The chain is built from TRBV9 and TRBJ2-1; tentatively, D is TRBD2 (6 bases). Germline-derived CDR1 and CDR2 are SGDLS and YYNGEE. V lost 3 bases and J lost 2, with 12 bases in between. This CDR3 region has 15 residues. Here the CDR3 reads CASSGSGGTYNEQFF. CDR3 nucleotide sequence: TGTGCCAGCAGCGGGAGCGGCGGGACCTACAATGAGCAGTTCTTC. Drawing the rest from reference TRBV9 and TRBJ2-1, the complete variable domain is DSGVTQTPKHLITATGQRVTLRCSPRSGDLSVYWYQQSLDQGLQFLIQYYNGEERAKGNILERFSAQQFPDLHSELNLSSLELGDSALYFCASSGSGGTYNEQFFGPGTRLTVL.

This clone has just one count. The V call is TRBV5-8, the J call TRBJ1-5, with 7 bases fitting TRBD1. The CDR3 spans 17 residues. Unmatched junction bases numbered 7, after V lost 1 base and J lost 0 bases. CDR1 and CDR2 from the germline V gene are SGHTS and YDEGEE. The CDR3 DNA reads TGTGCCAGCAGCTTGTTGTTAGGACAGGTTAGCAATCAGCCCCAGCATTTT. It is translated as CASSLLLGQVSNQPQHF.

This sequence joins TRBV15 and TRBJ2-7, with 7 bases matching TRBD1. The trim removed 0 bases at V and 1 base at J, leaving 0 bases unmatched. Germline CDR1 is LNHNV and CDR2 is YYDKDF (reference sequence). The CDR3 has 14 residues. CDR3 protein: CATSRDRGSYEQYF. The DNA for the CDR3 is TGTGCCACCAGCAGAGACAGGGGGTCCTACGAGCAGTACTTC.

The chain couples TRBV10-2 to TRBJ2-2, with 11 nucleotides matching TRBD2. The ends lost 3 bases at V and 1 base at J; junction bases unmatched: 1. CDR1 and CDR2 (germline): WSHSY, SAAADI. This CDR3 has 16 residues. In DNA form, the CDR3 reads TGCGCCAGCAGTGATACTAGCGGGGGGAACACCGGGGAGCTGTTTTTT. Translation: CASSDTSGGNTGELFF.

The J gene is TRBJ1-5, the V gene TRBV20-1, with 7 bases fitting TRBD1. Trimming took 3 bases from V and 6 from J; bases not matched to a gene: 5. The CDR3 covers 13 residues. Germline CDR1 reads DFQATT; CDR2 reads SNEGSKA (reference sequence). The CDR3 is CSASQGGGQPQHF. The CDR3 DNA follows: TGCAGTGCTAGTCAGGGGGGCGGTCAGCCCCAGCATTTT.

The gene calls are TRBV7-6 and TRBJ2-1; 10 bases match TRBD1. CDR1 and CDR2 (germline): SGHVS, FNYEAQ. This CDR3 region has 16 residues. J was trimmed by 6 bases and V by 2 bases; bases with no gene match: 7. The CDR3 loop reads CASSLRGDRGVNEQFF. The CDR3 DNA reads TGTGCCAGCAGCTTAAGAGGGGACAGGGGTGTCAATGAGCAGTTCTTC.

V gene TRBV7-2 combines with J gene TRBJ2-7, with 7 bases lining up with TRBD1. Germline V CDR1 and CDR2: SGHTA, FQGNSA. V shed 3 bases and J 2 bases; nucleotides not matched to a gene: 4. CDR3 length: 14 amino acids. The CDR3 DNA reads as TGTGCCAGCAGCTTCGACAGGGAAGCCTACGAGCAGTACTTC. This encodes CASSFDREAYEQYF.

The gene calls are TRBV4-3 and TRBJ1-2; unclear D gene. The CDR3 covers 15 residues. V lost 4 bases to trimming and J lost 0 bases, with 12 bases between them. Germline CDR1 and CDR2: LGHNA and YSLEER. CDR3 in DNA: TGCGCCAGCAGCCCCTATTCCTTAGCTAACTATGGCTACACCTTC. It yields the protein CASSPYSLANYGYTF.

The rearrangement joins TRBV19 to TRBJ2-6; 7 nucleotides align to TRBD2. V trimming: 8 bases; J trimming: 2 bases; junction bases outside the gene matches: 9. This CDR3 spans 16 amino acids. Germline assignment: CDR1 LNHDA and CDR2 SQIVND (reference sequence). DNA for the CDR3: TGTGCCAGTTCACTAGCGTTAGGGGCTGGGGCCAACGTCCTGACTTTC. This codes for CASSLALGAGANVLTF.

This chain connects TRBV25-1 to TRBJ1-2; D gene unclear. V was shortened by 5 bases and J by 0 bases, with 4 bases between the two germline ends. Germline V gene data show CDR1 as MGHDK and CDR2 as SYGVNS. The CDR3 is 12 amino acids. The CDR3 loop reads CASSSSNYGYTF. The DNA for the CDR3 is TGTGCCAGCAGTTCTTCTAACTATGGCTACACCTTC.

The CDR3: CASSSGLSGANVLTF. As DNA, the CDR3 is TGTGCCAGCAGCTCTGGACTCTCTGGGGCCAACGTCCTGACTTTC. The chain is built from TRBV7-9 and TRBJ2-6, with D maybe TRBD2 (5 bases). The CDR3 covers 15 residues. The germline V and J ends were trimmed by 4 bases and 0 bases, with 7 bases remaining between them. Germline CDR1 SEHNR, CDR2 FQNEAQ (reference sequence).

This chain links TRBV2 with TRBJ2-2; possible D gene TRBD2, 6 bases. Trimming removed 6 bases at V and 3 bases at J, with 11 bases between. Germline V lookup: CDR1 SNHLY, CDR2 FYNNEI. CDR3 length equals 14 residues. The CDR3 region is CASRIADHTGELFF. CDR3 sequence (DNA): TGTGCCAGCAGAATAGCGGACCACACCGGGGAGCTGTTTTTT. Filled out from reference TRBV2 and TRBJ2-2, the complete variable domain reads EPEVTQTPSHQVTQMGQEVILRCVPISNHLYFYWYRQILGQKVEFLVSFYNNEISEKSEIFDDQFSVERPDGSNFTLKIRSTKLEDSAMYFCASRIADHTGELFFGEGSRLTVL.

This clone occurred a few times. CDR3: CASSLSYRLYEQYF. In nucleotides, the CDR3 is TGTGCCAGCAGCTTGTCCTACCGCTTGTACGAGCAGTACTTC. The chain employs TRBV5-6 and TRBJ2-7, with D unresolved. The CDR3 has 14 residues. Germline V gene data show CDR1 as SGHDT and CDR2 as YYEEEE. V was cut by 1 base and J by 4 bases, with 12 bases left in between.

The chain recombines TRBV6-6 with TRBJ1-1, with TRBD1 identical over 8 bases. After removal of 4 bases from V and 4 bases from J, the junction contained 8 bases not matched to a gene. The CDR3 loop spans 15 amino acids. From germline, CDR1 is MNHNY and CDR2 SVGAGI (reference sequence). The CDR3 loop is CASSFPTGAGTEAFF. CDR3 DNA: TGTGCCAGCAGTTTCCCGACAGGGGCCGGCACTGAAGCTTTCTTT.

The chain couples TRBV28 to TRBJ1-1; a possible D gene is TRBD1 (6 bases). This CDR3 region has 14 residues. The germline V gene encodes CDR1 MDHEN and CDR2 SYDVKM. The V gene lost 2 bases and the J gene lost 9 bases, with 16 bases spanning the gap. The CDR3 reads CASSLGGASRKAFF. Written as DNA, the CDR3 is TGTGCCAGCAGTTTAGGGGGGGCAAGTCGGAAAGCTTTCTTT.

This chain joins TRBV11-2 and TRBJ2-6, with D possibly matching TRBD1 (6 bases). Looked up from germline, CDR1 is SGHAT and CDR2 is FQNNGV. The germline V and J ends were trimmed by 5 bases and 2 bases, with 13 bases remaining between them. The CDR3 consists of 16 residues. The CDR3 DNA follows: TGTGCCAGCAGCCGCGGACAGTCGACTGGGGCCAACGTCCTGACTTTC. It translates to CASSRGQSTGANVLTF.